This TCR beta chain was sequenced for a study of Ad26.COV2.S vaccination and SARS-CoV-2 variants. Across the study: Ad26.COV2.S given intramuscularly, once or twice 56 days apart.

Study observations and caveats: Measurements of TCR breadth and depth may have given underestimates of the total T cell responses.

Here immunoSEQ multiplex PCR was the method, and the copy in TCRdb shows in-frame clones only, minus some. The sample has some 270,000 clones, approximately 88% seen once. Treatment indicated: over 15 received Ad26.COV2.S at low or high dose, single or two shots; about 5 received placebo; per-sample allocation not given. Sampling occurred on day 63 after the first vaccine or placebo injection. About this clone itself: The antigen is undetermined.

This CDR3 has 12 amino acids. The TCR comes from a person between 18 and 60 years old who received the Ad26.COV2.S COVID-19 vaccine or a placebo. The sequencing here drew on peripheral blood, taken in a trial of Ad26.COV2.S vaccine versus placebo. This chain joins TRBV21-1 and TRBJ2-7; the DNA was not compared with TRBD1, the D call given in the table. TRBV21-1 is an annotated pseudogene. This CDR3 is CARLTGDYEQYV. The CDR3 region has the DNA TGTGCCAGGTTAACAGGGGACTACGAGCAGTACGTC.